This T cell receptor (beta chain) comes out of a study of blood T cell repertoires in COVID-19. Across the whole study: T cells, B-cell-depleted T cells, or PBMCs provided the cDNA or gDNA that served as material.

Germline-derived CDR1 and CDR2 are SEHNR and FQNEAQ (reference sequence). This CDR3 has 15 residues. Trimming cost V 5 bases and J 5 bases, with 17 bases left between them. Under the authors' procedure: Amplification of reference gene primers provided the estimated nucleated cell counts. Only in-frame clones appear in the TCRdb table, and some are missing; sequencing was by immunoSEQ multiplex PCR. From that table come the V and J calls and clone size; the DNA was used to work out D and trimming. The sample consists of more than 250,000 clones, 88% of them appearing once. Sequenced material: peripheral blood. V is TRBV7-9 and J is TRBJ2-3; a weak D match, TRBD2 (6 bases). This TCR was recovered from a woman aged 25 to 39 with COVID-19, enrolled during active disease. CDR3 residues: CASSPSSGPGDTQYF. CDR3 bases: TGTGCCAGCAGCCCGAGCAGCGGGCCAGGAGATACGCAGTATTTT.